A single sample is the source of the 6 T cell receptor beta chains below, sequenced in a study of cytomegalovirus exposure and HLA in healthy donors (dated by TCRdb to 2016 to 2017). The method behind the library was the immunoSEQ multiplex PCR assay. For the multiplex PCR, a mixture combining 60 forward primers for TCR Vbeta segments and 13 reverse primers for TCR Jbeta segments was used. TCRdb retrieved this table from immuneACCESS and kept in-frame rearrangements only. Not all clones are present; in checked studies, unresolved V genes account for under half, and no reason is known for the remainder. This sample lists 200,000 to 250,000 clones; approximately 80% were detected once. Roughly 0.75% of the sample is held by the ten biggest clonotypes. The sequenced material came from PBMCs. These receptors all stem from a boy aged 2 to 9 in good health and CMV-seronegative.

V is TRBV6-5 and J is TRBJ1-1, with 8 bases matching TRBD1. Trimming took 6 bases from V and 8 from J; bases not matched to a gene: 8. This CDR3 comprises 13 residues. The germline CDR1 and CDR2 sequences are MNHEY and SVGAGI. The CDR3 DNA sequence: TGTGCCAGCAGCTCCACCGGGACAGGAGAAGCTTTCTTT. This encodes CASSSTGTGEAFF.

V usage is TRBV29-1 and J usage is TRBJ1-4; TRBD1 might be the D (6 bases). V was trimmed by 4 bases and J by 4 bases, leaving 10 bases between them. CDR3 length equals 13 residues. Per germline, CDR1 SQVTM and CDR2 ANQGSEA. The CDR3 is CSVGRQVNEKLFF. As DNA, the CDR3 is TGCAGCGTTGGGAGACAGGTTAATGAAAAACTGTTTTTT.

The rearrangement uses TRBV6-5 and TRBJ2-3, with D possibly matching TRBD2 (5 bases). Germline CDR1 reads MNHEY; CDR2 reads SVGAGI. The CDR3 is 15 amino acids. Deletions cut 5 bases from V and 7 bases from J, with 19 bases between. The CDR3 loop reads CASSQNNGLGNTQYF. DNA for the CDR3: TGTGCCAGCAGTCAAAACAACGGCCTCGGGAATACGCAGTATTTT.

Regarding this clone: This same CDR3 is encoded by further DNA sequences in the sample. J is TRBJ2-7 and V is TRBV25-1, with TRBD1 matching 9 bases. The CDR3 loop spans 14 amino acids. The ends lost 1 base at V and 7 bases at J; junction bases unmatched: 5. Germline CDR1 is MGHDK and CDR2 is SYGVNS. CDR3 loop: CASSESHRGREQYF. In nucleotides, the CDR3 is TGTGCCAGCAGTGAATCCCACAGGGGGCGTGAGCAGTACTTC.

The V call is TRBV5-4, the J call TRBJ2-1, with D maybe TRBD2 (6 bases). CDR1 and CDR2 from the germline V gene are SGHNT and YYREEE (reference sequence). Deletions cut 4 bases from V and 9 bases from J, with 8 bases between. The CDR3 is 11 residues long. In nucleotides, the CDR3 is TGTGCCAGCAGCGAGGGACTTGAGCAGTTCTTC. It translates to CASSEGLEQFF.

The chain joins TRBV11-2 to TRBJ1-5; D call uncertain. Germline V gives CDR1 SGHAT, CDR2 FQNNGV. This CDR3 region has 15 residues. Trimming cost V 1 base and J 6 bases, with 13 bases left between them. The DNA for the CDR3 is TGTGCCAGCAGCTTAGGTGGCGGGAAGGGTCAGCCCCAGCATTTT. Protein: CASSLGGGKGQPQHF.